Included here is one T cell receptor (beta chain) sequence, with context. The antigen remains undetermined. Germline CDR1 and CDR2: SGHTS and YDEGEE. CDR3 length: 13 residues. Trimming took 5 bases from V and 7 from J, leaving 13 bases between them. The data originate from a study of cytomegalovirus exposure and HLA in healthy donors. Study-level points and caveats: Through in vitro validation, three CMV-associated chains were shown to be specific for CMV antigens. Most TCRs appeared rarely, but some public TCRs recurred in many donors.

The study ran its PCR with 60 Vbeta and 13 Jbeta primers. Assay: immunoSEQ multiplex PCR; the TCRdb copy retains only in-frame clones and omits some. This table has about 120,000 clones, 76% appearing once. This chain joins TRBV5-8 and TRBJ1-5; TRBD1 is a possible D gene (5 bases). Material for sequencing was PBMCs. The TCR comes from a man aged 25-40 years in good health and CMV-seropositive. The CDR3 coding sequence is TGTGCCAGCAGGCCGCAGGGTATGCAGCCCCAGCATTTT. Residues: CASRPQGMQPQHF.